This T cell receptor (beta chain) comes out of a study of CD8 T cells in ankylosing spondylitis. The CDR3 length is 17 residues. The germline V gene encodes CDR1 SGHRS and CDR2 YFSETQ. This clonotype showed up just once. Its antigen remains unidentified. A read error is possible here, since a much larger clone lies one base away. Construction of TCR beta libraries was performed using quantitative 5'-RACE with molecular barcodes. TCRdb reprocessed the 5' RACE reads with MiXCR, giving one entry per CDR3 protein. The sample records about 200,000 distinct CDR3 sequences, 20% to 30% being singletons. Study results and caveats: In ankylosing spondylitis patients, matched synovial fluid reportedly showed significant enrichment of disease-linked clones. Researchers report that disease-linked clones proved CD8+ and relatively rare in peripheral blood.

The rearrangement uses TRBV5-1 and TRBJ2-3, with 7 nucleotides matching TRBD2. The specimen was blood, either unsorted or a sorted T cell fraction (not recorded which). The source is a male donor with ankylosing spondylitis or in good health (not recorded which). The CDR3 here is CPSSPGTTRIHTDTQYF. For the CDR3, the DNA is TGCCCCAGCAGCCCCGGGACTACACGGATACACACAGATACGCAGTATTTT.